Listed below are T cell receptor beta chains from one sample, sequenced in a study of blood T cell repertoires in COVID-19. Sequencing used immunoSEQ multiplex PCR; TCRdb keeps in-frame clones, though not all of them. The sample consists of 200,000 to 250,000 clones, 86% of them appearing once. Material for sequencing was peripheral blood. The origin of the receptors is a man aged 55 to 70 with acute or convalescent COVID-19. The CDR3 runs from the conserved cysteine through the conserved F or W. D genes are given only for firm matches. Some rows mark clone size as missing; the rest say once, few, many or name a class of expanded clone.

j_call: TRBJ2-1; v_call: TRBV19; d_call: TRBD2; clone_size: NA; cdr3_aa: CASRRTSGGYNEQFF; cdr3_nt: TGTGCCAGTAGACGCACTAGCGGGGGGTACAATGAGCAGTTCTTC
j_call: TRBJ1-1; v_call: TRBV7-8; d_call: NA; clone_size: NA; cdr3_aa: CASSPDGLITEAFF; cdr3_nt: TGTGCCAGCAGCCCGGACGGACTAATCACTGAAGCTTTCTTT
j_call: TRBJ2-1; v_call: TRBV7-3; d_call: TRBD2; clone_size: NA; cdr3_aa: CASSSLATSAYNEQFF; cdr3_nt: TGTGCCAGCAGCTCTCTCGCGACTAGCGCTTACAATGAGCAGTTCTTC
j_call: TRBJ1-1; v_call: TRBV28; d_call: NA; clone_size: once; cdr3_aa: CASSPRPRNTEAFF; cdr3_nt: TGTGCCAGCAGTCCTAGGCCCCGGAACACTGAAGCTTTCTTT
j_call: TRBJ1-2; v_call: TRBV30; d_call: TRBD1; clone_size: NA; cdr3_aa: CAWRSPGTGSGYTF; cdr3_nt: TGTGCCTGGAGAAGCCCTGGGACAGGGAGCGGCTACACCTTC
j_call: TRBJ1-1; v_call: TRBV12-5; d_call: TRBD1; clone_size: few; cdr3_aa: CASALDRVYTEAFF; cdr3_nt: TGTGCTAGTGCCCTGGACAGGGTTTACACTGAAGCTTTCTTT
j_call: TRBJ2-7; v_call: TRBV7-2; d_call: NA; clone_size: NA; cdr3_aa: CASSLRVKEENLRGQYF; cdr3_nt: TGTGCCAGCAGCTTAAGGGTAAAGGAGGAAAACCTACGTGGGCAGTACTTC
j_call: TRBJ1-5; v_call: TRBV30; d_call: TRBD1; clone_size: NA; cdr3_aa: CACAGTGSSNQPQHF; cdr3_nt: TGTGCCTGCGCCGGGACAGGGTCTAGCAATCAGCCCCAGCATTTT
j_call: TRBJ2-7; v_call: TRBV5-8; d_call: TRBD2; clone_size: NA; cdr3_aa: CASSLGAASGPPSYEQYF; cdr3_nt: TGTGCCAGCAGCTTGGGGGCGGCTAGCGGGCCTCCCTCCTACGAGCAGTACTTC
j_call: TRBJ1-2; v_call: TRBV6-5; d_call: TRBD1; clone_size: NA; cdr3_aa: CASSRDSRPYGYTF; cdr3_nt: TGTGCCAGCAGTCGGGACAGTAGACCTTATGGCTACACCTTC
j_call: TRBJ1-5; v_call: TRBV7-9; d_call: TRBD1; clone_size: NA; cdr3_aa: CASSRGTGNQPQHF; cdr3_nt: TGTGCCAGCAGCCGAGGGACAGGCAACCAGCCCCAGCATTTT
j_call: TRBJ2-2; v_call: TRBV7-3; d_call: NA; clone_size: NA; cdr3_aa: CASSSRVNTGELFF; cdr3_nt: TGTGCCAGCAGCTCTCGGGTCAACACCGGGGAGCTGTTTTTT
j_call: TRBJ2-1; v_call: TRBV4-3; d_call: NA; clone_size: NA; cdr3_aa: CASSLDREVNEQFF; cdr3_nt: TGCGCCAGCAGTCTCGACAGAGAAGTGAATGAGCAGTTCTTC
j_call: TRBJ2-5; v_call: TRBV20-1; d_call: NA; clone_size: NA; cdr3_aa: CSVESEETQYF; cdr3_nt: TGCAGTGTCGAGAGCGAAGAGACCCAGTACTTC
j_call: TRBJ2-3; v_call: TRBV24-1; d_call: NA; clone_size: NA; cdr3_aa: CATSDPEGPTADTQYF; cdr3_nt: TGTGCCACCAGTGATCCGGAGGGACCGACAGCAGATACGCAGTATTTT
j_call: TRBJ1-1; v_call: TRBV5-1; d_call: TRBD1; clone_size: NA; cdr3_aa: CASSAGTGAVVKNTEAFF; cdr3_nt: TGCGCCAGCAGCGCCGGGACAGGGGCCGTTGTAAAGAACACTGAAGCTTTCTTT
j_call: TRBJ1-5; v_call: TRBV19; d_call: NA; clone_size: NA; cdr3_aa: CASSTWAGDSNQPQHF; cdr3_nt: TGTGCCAGTAGTACATGGGCGGGAGATAGCAATCAGCCCCAGCATTTT
j_call: TRBJ2-6; v_call: TRBV15; d_call: NA; clone_size: NA; cdr3_aa: CATSRDRGGDSGANVLTF; cdr3_nt: TGTGCCACCAGCAGAGATAGGGGAGGAGACTCTGGGGCCAACGTCCTGACTTTC
j_call: TRBJ1-2; v_call: TRBV6-2/TRBV6-3; d_call: NA; clone_size: NA; cdr3_aa: CASSLQAPYGYTF; cdr3_nt: TGTGCCAGCAGTCTACAGGCCCCCTATGGCTACACCTTC
j_call: TRBJ1-1; v_call: TRBV5-1; d_call: NA; clone_size: NA; cdr3_aa: CASSSPLEAFF; cdr3_nt: TGCGCCAGCAGCTCGCCCCTAGAAGCTTTCTTT
j_call: TRBJ1-2; v_call: TRBV19; d_call: TRBD1; clone_size: NA; cdr3_aa: CASSEQGSTNYGYTF; cdr3_nt: TGTGCCAGTAGTGAACAGGGGTCCACTAACTATGGCTACACCTTC
j_call: TRBJ2-4; v_call: TRBV11-3; d_call: TRBD1; clone_size: NA; cdr3_aa: CASSLAAGQGSKNIQYF; cdr3_nt: TGTGCCAGCAGCTTAGCCGCGGGACAGGGGTCCAAAAACATTCAGTACTTC
j_call: TRBJ2-3; v_call: TRBV9; d_call: NA; clone_size: NA; cdr3_aa: CASSVGALATDTQYF; cdr3_nt: TGTGCCAGCAGCGTAGGTGCACTAGCAACAGATACGCAGTATTTT
j_call: TRBJ2-3; v_call: TRBV13; d_call: NA; clone_size: once; cdr3_aa: CASSLVTNTDTQYF; cdr3_nt: TGTGCCAGCAGCTTAGTGACAAACACAGATACGCAGTATTTT
j_call: TRBJ2-3; v_call: TRBV29-1; d_call: NA; clone_size: NA; cdr3_aa: CSVVESGRTDTQYF; cdr3_nt: TGCAGCGTTGTTGAAAGCGGCCGCACAGATACGCAGTATTTT
j_call: TRBJ2-3; v_call: TRBV18; d_call: TRBD2; clone_size: NA; cdr3_aa: CASSPLAGGPDTQYF; cdr3_nt: TGTGCCAGCTCACCGTTAGCGGGAGGCCCAGATACGCAGTATTTT
j_call: TRBJ2-3; v_call: TRBV30; d_call: TRBD2; clone_size: NA; cdr3_aa: CAWSEAWRESTDTQYF; cdr3_nt: TGTGCCTGGAGTGAGGCTTGGCGGGAGTCCACAGATACGCAGTATTTT
j_call: TRBJ2-7; v_call: TRBV2; d_call: NA; clone_size: NA; cdr3_aa: CASKSAVAYEQYF; cdr3_nt: TGTGCCAGCAAGTCGGCGGTAGCCTACGAGCAGTACTTC
j_call: TRBJ1-6; v_call: TRBV29-1; d_call: NA; clone_size: NA; cdr3_aa: CSVGGDGGQSLHF; cdr3_nt: TGCAGCGTTGGAGGGGATGGGGGCCAATCCCTCCACTTT
j_call: TRBJ2-7; v_call: TRBV9; d_call: TRBD2; clone_size: NA; cdr3_aa: CASSVTSGAPYEQYF; cdr3_nt: TGTGCCAGCAGCGTTACTAGCGGAGCCCCCTACGAGCAGTACTTC
j_call: TRBJ2-3; v_call: TRBV2; d_call: TRBD1; clone_size: NA; cdr3_aa: CASRWDSGTDTQYF; cdr3_nt: TGTGCCAGCAGATGGGACAGCGGCACAGATACGCAGTATTTT
j_call: TRBJ2-1; v_call: TRBV5-1; d_call: NA; clone_size: NA; cdr3_aa: CASSPGSLPEQFF; cdr3_nt: TGCGCCAGCAGCCCAGGATCACTTCCCGAGCAGTTCTTC
j_call: TRBJ1-5; v_call: TRBV19; d_call: NA; clone_size: NA; cdr3_aa: CASSPLNSYSNQPQHF; cdr3_nt: TGTGCCAGTAGTCCCCTAAACAGCTATAGCAATCAGCCCCAGCATTTT
j_call: TRBJ1-6; v_call: TRBV6-5; d_call: TRBD1; clone_size: NA; cdr3_aa: CASSSSDRVVNSPLHF; cdr3_nt: TGTGCCAGCAGTTCATCGGACAGGGTGGTTAATTCACCCCTCCACTTT
j_call: TRBJ2-1; v_call: TRBV9; d_call: TRBD2; clone_size: NA; cdr3_aa: CASSGISGREFF; cdr3_nt: TGTGCCAGCAGCGGGATTAGCGGGAGGGAGTTCTTC
j_call: TRBJ2-7; v_call: TRBV11-1; d_call: NA; clone_size: NA; cdr3_aa: CASSLGRSYEQYF; cdr3_nt: TGTGCCAGCAGCTTGGGCCGCTCCTACGAGCAGTACTTC
j_call: TRBJ1-5; v_call: TRBV5-1; d_call: NA; clone_size: many; cdr3_aa: CASSLTANNGNQPQHF; cdr3_nt: TGCGCCAGCAGCCTGACAGCCAACAATGGCAATCAGCCCCAGCATTTT
j_call: TRBJ2-2; v_call: TRBV3-1/TRBV3-2; d_call: NA; clone_size: NA; cdr3_aa: CASRQANTGELFF; cdr3_nt: TGTGCCAGCAGACAGGCCAACACCGGGGAGCTGTTTTTT